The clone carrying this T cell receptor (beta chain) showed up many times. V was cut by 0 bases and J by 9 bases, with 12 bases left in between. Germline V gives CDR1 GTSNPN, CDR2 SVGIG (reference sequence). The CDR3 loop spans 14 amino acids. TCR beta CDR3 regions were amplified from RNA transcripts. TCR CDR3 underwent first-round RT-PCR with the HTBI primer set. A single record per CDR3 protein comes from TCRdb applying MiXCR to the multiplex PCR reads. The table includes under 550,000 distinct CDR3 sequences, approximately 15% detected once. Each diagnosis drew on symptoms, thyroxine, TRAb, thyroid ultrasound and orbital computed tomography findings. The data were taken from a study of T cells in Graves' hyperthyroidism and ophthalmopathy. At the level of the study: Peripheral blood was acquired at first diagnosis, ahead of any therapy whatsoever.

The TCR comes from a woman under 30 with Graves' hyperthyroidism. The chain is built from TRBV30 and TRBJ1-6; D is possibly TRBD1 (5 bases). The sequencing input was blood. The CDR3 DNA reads TGTGCCTGGAGTGTACAGGCCAGGACTTCACCCCTCCACTTT. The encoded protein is CAWSVQARTSPLHF.